Listed below are T cell receptor beta chains from one sample, sequenced in a study of T cell responses to AZD1222 COVID-19 vaccine. Data came from immunoSEQ multiplex PCR; TCRdb stores just in-frame clones and leaves some out. The repertoire consists of tens of thousands of clones, with about 90% occurring once and the leading ten covering more than 4.5%. This specimen was peripheral blood, taken on day 0 of AZD1222 vaccination. These receptors all come from an adult in good health. Each CDR3 is given with its conserved first and last residue. D genes are given only for firm matches. Size tells how often a clone was seen (once, few, many) or the class of an expanded clone, and some rows leave it out.

CDR3: CASSPRRTGGFTDTQYF; length: 17; J: TRBJ2-3; D: TRBD1; size: NA; V: TRBV18
CDR3: CASSLATNEKLFF; length: 13; J: TRBJ1-4; D: NA; size: once; V: TRBV27
CDR3: CASSLGTSGRGRLEQYF; length: 17; J: TRBJ2-7; D: TRBD2; size: NA; V: TRBV28
CDR3: CASSYQGMNTEAFF; length: 14; J: TRBJ1-1; D: NA; size: NA; V: TRBV6-5
CDR3: CASSTLAGKGFAEAFF; length: 16; J: TRBJ1-1; D: NA; size: NA; V: TRBV19
CDR3: CASSSGTTTSTDTQYF; length: 16; J: TRBJ2-3; D: TRBD2; size: NA; V: TRBV7-9
CDR3: CASSYSNGLGKTQYF; length: 15; J: TRBJ2-5; D: NA; size: NA; V: TRBV6-2/TRBV6-3
CDR3: CASSPQGQYYGYTF; length: 14; J: TRBJ1-2; D: TRBD1; size: NA; V: TRBV4-1
CDR3: CAISEAGTDTQYF; length: 13; J: TRBJ2-3; D: NA; size: NA; V: TRBV10-3
CDR3: CASSPPAGAAYEQYF; length: 15; J: TRBJ2-7; D: TRBD2; size: few; V: TRBV18